The 18 T cell receptor beta chains below all came from one sample that was sequenced in a study of shared clonotypes between healthy human individuals. The repertoire was sequenced with immunoSEQ multiplex PCR; TCRdb's copy has only in-frame clones and lacks some. In the table there are hundreds of thousands of clones, around 81% of which are singletons. The sample consisted of PBMCs. All receptors come from a woman aged 40 to 49 in good health. Some clones in this sample may be carry-over from other donors' samples.

V and J are TRBV4-1 and TRBJ2-1; tentatively, D is TRBD2 (6 bases). V was clipped by 6 bases and J by 0 bases, with 9 bases between them. This CDR3 has 14 residues. Germline V gene lookup returns CDR1 MGHRA and CDR2 YSYEKL. In DNA, the CDR3 is TGCGCCAGCAGAAACGGGAGCTCCTACAATGAGCAGTTCTTC. It encodes CASRNGSSYNEQFF.

This clone was seen a single time. J is TRBJ2-7 and V is TRBV5-8; 7 bases are shared with TRBD1. The CDR3 totals 15 residues. Trimming cost V 0 bases and J 3 bases; bases outside gene matches: 6. CDR1 and CDR2 (germline): SGHTS, YDEGEE. This chain's CDR3 is CASSLVGDRYYEQYF. The DNA of the CDR3 is TGTGCCAGCAGCTTGGTGGGGGACAGATACTACGAGCAGTACTTC.

The J gene is TRBJ1-1, the V gene TRBV5-4, with D possibly matching TRBD1 (5 bases). The V gene's germline CDR1 is SGHNT and CDR2 YYREEE (reference sequence). The CDR3 covers 14 residues. Trimming shortened V by 1 base and J by 2 bases, and 9 bases separated the two germline ends. CDR3 DNA: TGTGCCAGCAGCTTGCCGCAGGGAAACACTGAAGCTTTCTTT. This encodes CASSLPQGNTEAFF.

This clone was picked up many times. The chain recombines TRBV5-1 with TRBJ2-1; 7 bases are shared with TRBD2. The CDR3 is 13 amino acids. The germline V gene encodes CDR1 SGHRS and CDR2 YFSETQ. V dropped 4 bases and J dropped 5; count of bases not matched to a gene: 3. CDR3 loop: CASSQGLDNEQFF. CDR3 in DNA: TGCGCCAGCAGCCAAGGACTAGACAATGAGCAGTTCTTC. Supplemented by reference TRBV5-1 and TRBJ2-1, the full variable domain reads KAGVTQTPRYLIKTRGQQVTLSCSPISGHRSVSWYQQTPGQGLQFLFEYFSETQRNKGNFPGRFSGRQFSNSRSEMNVSTLELGDSALYLCASSQGLDNEQFFGPGTRLTVL.

The chain uses TRBV7-2 and TRBJ2-7; D might be TRBD1 (6 bases). Germline CDR1 and CDR2: SGHTA and FQGNSA. V was cut by 3 bases and J by 6 bases, with 18 bases left in between. CDR3 size: 15 residues. CDR3 DNA sequence: TGTGCCAGCAGCTTGCCCCCGGGACGAGGGGGCGAGCAGTACTTC. It encodes CASSLPPGRGGEQYF.

This clone turned up a few times. This rearrangement joins TRBV11-2 to TRBJ2-1; no clear D. The CDR3 consists of 13 residues. Germline V lookup: CDR1 SGHAT, CDR2 FQNNGV. V lost 4 bases, J lost 4 bases, and 8 bases lay in between. The CDR3 bases are TGTGCCAGCAGCTCCCTTACATACAATGAGCAGTTCTTC. Translating gives CASSSLTYNEQFF.

The chain links TRBV6-6 to TRBJ2-5, with 10 bases identical to TRBD1. V lost 5 bases to trimming and J lost 5 bases; unmatched junction nucleotides: 8. Germline CDR1 is MNHNY and CDR2 is SVGAGI (reference sequence). The CDR3 has 15 residues. Here the CDR3 reads CASSRTGGRRETQYF. The CDR3 nucleotides read TGTGCCAGCAGTCGGACAGGGGGAAGACGGGAGACCCAGTACTTC.

The V gene is TRBV5-4, the J gene TRBJ1-3; D not certain. This CDR3 has 16 residues. The germline CDR1 and CDR2 sequences are SGHNT and YYREEE (reference sequence). Trimming stripped 4 bases from V and 4 bases from J, with 18 bases between. CDR3 sequence (DNA): TGTGCCAGCAGCCGCGGAAGCTCCAGCGAGGGAAACACCATATATTTT. Translated: CASSRGSSSEGNTIYF.

This sequence joins TRBV13 and TRBJ2-3; D not certain. From germline, CDR1 is PRHDT and CDR2 FYEKMQ (reference sequence). V shed 0 bases and J shed 0 bases, with 10 bases lying between them. The CDR3 sequence is 16 residues long. This CDR3 reads CASSLGRVGSTDTQYF. For the CDR3, the DNA is TGTGCCAGCAGCTTAGGCCGAGTCGGGAGCACAGATACGCAGTATTTT.

The chain employs TRBV27 and TRBJ2-7, with D unresolved. This CDR3 has 13 residues. Trimming removed 5 bases at V and 7 bases at J, with 15 bases between. Germline CDR1 MNHEY, CDR2 SMNVEV (reference sequence). CDR3 sequence (DNA): TGTGCCAGCAGTCCCCTTCTTAGTGGGGAGCAGTACTTC. Residues: CASSPLLSGEQYF.

CDR3 sequence (DNA): TGTGCCACCAGCAGACGGACTAGTCCGCTCTCCTACGAGCAGTACTTC. Residues: CATSRRTSPLSYEQYF. The V call is TRBV15, the J call TRBJ2-7; 7 bases fit TRBD2. The ends lost 2 bases at V and 0 bases at J; junction bases unmatched: 7. The CDR3 contains 16 residues. In germline, CDR1 is LNHNV, CDR2 YYDKDF (reference sequence).

The chain combines TRBV28 with TRBJ2-7, with 7 bases identical to TRBD1. Germline CDR1 MDHEN, CDR2 SYDVKM. This CDR3 has 14 amino acids. V lost 6 bases to trimming and J lost 1 base; unmatched junction nucleotides: 6. CDR3 coding DNA: TGTGCCAGCAGAAGACAGGGAGATTCCTACGAGCAGTACTTC. This translates into CASRRQGDSYEQYF.

This chain uses TRBV28 with TRBJ2-7, with D possibly TRBD2 on 5 matching bases. Trimming stripped 5 bases from V and 3 bases from J, with 17 bases between. Germline V gene sequence: CDR1 MDHEN, CDR2 SYDVKM. The CDR3 runs to 15 residues. The CDR3 sequence: CASSGPAEAYYEQYF. DNA of the CDR3: TGTGCCAGCAGTGGGCCGGCGGAGGCCTACTACGAGCAGTACTTC. The full variable domain, in which reference TRBV28 and TRBJ2-7 provide the parts outside the CDR3, is DVKVTQSSRYLVKRTGEKVFLECVQDMDHENMFWYRQDPGLGLRLIYFSYDVKMKEKGDIPEGYSVSREKKERFSLILESASTNQTSMYLCASSGPAEAYYEQYFGPGTRLTVT.

The rearrangement uses TRBV6-5 and TRBJ1-2, with D perhaps matching TRBD1 (5 bases). The CDR3 has 13 residues. CDR1 is MNHEY, CDR2 SVGAGI, per germline. V was clipped by 8 bases and J by 4 bases, with 14 bases between them. CDR3 region: CASGRTKSYGYTF. The CDR3 coding sequence is TGTGCCAGCGGTAGGACAAAGAGCTATGGCTACACCTTC.

The V call is TRBV5-1, the J call TRBJ2-1, with 7 positions matching TRBD2. The CDR3 sequence is 17 residues long. Per the germline V gene, CDR1 is SGHRS and CDR2 is YFSETQ. The junction had 11 bases not matched to a gene; V was cut back by 1 base and J by 4 bases. The CDR3 sequence is CASSLFVGGSSYNEQFF. The CDR3 nucleotides read TGCGCCAGCAGCTTGTTTGTCGGCGGGAGCTCTTACAATGAGCAGTTCTTC.

This clone turned up a few times. The chain is built from TRBV11-1 and TRBJ1-2; 10 nucleotides align to TRBD1. CDR1 is SGHAT and CDR2 is FQDESV in the germline V gene (reference sequence). The CDR3 has 14 amino acids. The ends lost 3 bases at V and 3 bases at J; junction bases unmatched: 1. CDR3 loop: CASSFGTGDYGYTF. The CDR3 nucleotides are TGTGCCAGCAGCTTCGGGACAGGGGACTATGGCTACACCTTC.

The rearrangement links TRBV9 to TRBJ1-4, with a possible D match to TRBD1 (5 bases). This CDR3 comprises 14 residues. The germline V gene encodes CDR1 SGDLS and CDR2 YYNGEE. With 2 bases removed from V and 3 bases from J, the gap between germline ends came to 8 bases. The CDR3 coding sequence is TGTGCCAGCAGCGTTGGGGGGGCTAATGAAAAACTGTTTTTT. It encodes CASSVGGANEKLFF.

The gene calls are TRBV4-3 and TRBJ1-4; D uncertain. Germline V gene data show CDR1 as LGHNA and CDR2 as YSLEER. The ends were cut back, 0 bases at V and 0 bases at J, with 14 bases in the middle. This CDR3 comprises 18 residues. The CDR3 nucleotides read TGCGCCAGCAGCCAAGAGGTCAGACTAGTTGCAACTAATGAAAAACTGTTTTTT. Amino acid sequence: CASSQEVRLVATNEKLFF.